This TCR beta chain comes out of a study of shared clonotypes between healthy human individuals. Across the whole study: CD4 naive cells filled three plates per donor, CD4 memory three, CD8 naive two and CD8 memory one. Overall study findings and caveats: Incomplete sequencing of sorted subsets was indicated by rarefaction despite large depth. Estimated richness values were generally larger in naive subsets than in memory subsets.

V was trimmed by 5 bases and J by 8 bases, leaving 17 bases between them. Per germline, CDR1 SGHTA and CDR2 FQGNSA. There are 14 residues in the CDR3. Assay execution took place at the deep level. Clones were read by immunoSEQ multiplex PCR, and TCRdb kept only the in-frame ones, dropping some. In the table there are a few million clones, around 90% of which are singletons. Of note for this clone: Its cognate antigen is unknown.

V and J are TRBV7-2 and TRBJ2-3; D perhaps matches TRBD2 (7 bases). The source is a man between 18 and 35 years old in good health. Sequencing was performed on naive CD4+ T cells sorted from blood. Indicated subset: CD45RA+ positively selected. The CDR3 loop reads CASSRGGEAVTQYF. The CDR3 DNA sequence: TGTGCCAGCAGCAGGGGGGGAGAGGCAGTTACGCAGTATTTT.